The sequence of this T cell receptor (beta chain) was determined in a study of T cell repertoires in cytomegalovirus infection. Overall study results and limits: The ex vivo response was dominated by HLA-C-restricted CMV-specific TCR beta clonotypes.

The CDR3 runs to 13 residues. The ends lost 3 bases at V and 6 bases at J; junction bases unmatched: 4. TCRdb used MiXCR to reprocess the reads, holding one entry per CDR3 protein. The data contain some 300,000 distinct CDR3 sequences, approximately 10% of them seen just once; the ten biggest clones take up approximately 2.4%. This clonotype was recorded at least ten times. Its cognate antigen is unknown. This chain uses TRBV12-3 or TRBV12-4 with TRBJ2-7, with 8 nucleotides matching TRBD1. The receptor was derived from a human donor in good health (CMV status not recorded). Some clones in this sample may be carry-over from other donors' samples. Sequencing used PBMCs. CDR3 DNA: TGTGCCAGCAGTTTCCAGGGGGCGAGCGAGCAGTACGTC. This encodes CASSFQGASEQYV.